This T cell receptor (beta chain) comes out of a study of identical twins. The trim removed 1 base at V and 6 bases at J, leaving 9 bases unmatched. CDR1 and CDR2 (germline): MGHDK, SYGVNS. The CDR3 consists of 16 residues. To note about this clonotype: Its target is not known.

TCRdb analysed the 5' RACE reads with MiXCR anew, one entry per CDR3 protein. This table has around 480,000 distinct CDR3 sequences, 14% appearing once. Regarding the study as a whole: Its conclusions, products of cross-sectional statistical analysis, did not come from following the same donors.

The same sample was also used in a study of yellow fever vaccine responses in identical twins.

V usage is TRBV25-1 and J usage is TRBJ2-1, with TRBD2 matching 7 bases. Input material: CD4+ T cells sorted from blood. The receptor comes from a woman aged 18-29 years in good health. DNA for the CDR3: TGTGCCAGCAGTGAATGGGGGGGGTTAGGGTCCAATGAGCAGTTCTTC. It translates to CASSEWGGLGSNEQFF.